What follows are 28 T cell receptor beta chains derived from one specimen sequenced in a study of blood T cells in healthy people across ages. Then a second PCR, running roughly 6 to 12 cycles, was carried out with a sample-barcoded 5' primer and a J-beta primer mix. TCRdb redid the calling of the 5' RACE reads with MiXCR, one entry per CDR3 protein. In the table there are 1,500,000 or so distinct CDR3 sequences, approximately 59% of which are singletons. The sequenced sample consisted of blood. The source of these receptors is a man younger than 35 in good health.

The rearrangement links TRBV3-1 to TRBJ2-7; 10 nucleotides align to TRBD1. There are 17 residues in the CDR3. The germline gives CDR1 LGHDT, CDR2 YNNKEL (reference sequence). The V and J ends lost 3 bases and 0 bases, in that order; junction bases with no gene match: 8. As DNA, the CDR3 is TGTGCCAGCAGCCACCTGACAGGGGGCCCCTCCTCCTACGAGCAGTACTTC. Residues: CASSHLTGGPSSYEQYF.

The chain combines TRBV7-2 with TRBJ2-5; maybe TRBD1 (5 bases). V lost 0 bases to trimming and J lost 11 bases, with 19 bases between them. CDR3 length: 15 residues. The germline CDR1 and CDR2 sequences are SGHTA and FQGNSA. CDR3 region: CASSLAQGSPNEQYF. The CDR3 DNA reads TGTGCCAGCAGCTTAGCCCAGGGTTCCCCCAATGAGCAGTACTTC.

This clonotype was seen only a few times. This chain connects TRBV25-1 to TRBJ2-3; 7 bases fit TRBD2. Germline-derived CDR1 and CDR2 are MGHDK and SYGVNS. J lost 0 bases, V lost 11 bases, and 5 bases had no gene match. The CDR3 extends over 13 amino acids. Here the CDR3 DNA reads TGTGCCGCGGGAGCTCCAAGCACAGATACGCAGTATTTT. This encodes CAAGAPSTDTQYF.

The rearrangement joins TRBV20-1 to TRBJ1-1; D not resolved. The CDR3 spans 12 residues. Trimming pared 6 bases from V and 1 base from J, leaving 9 bases between. In germline, CDR1 is DFQATT, CDR2 SNEGSKA (reference sequence). CDR3: CSAPPKNTEAFF. In DNA, the CDR3 is TGCAGTGCCCCCCCAAAGAACACTGAAGCTTTCTTT.

The gene calls are TRBV13 and TRBJ2-1, with D tentatively TRBD2 (6 bases). Trimming stripped 0 bases from V and 4 bases from J, with 13 bases between. The CDR3 consists of 16 residues. Germline CDR1 and CDR2: PRHDT and FYEKMQ (reference sequence). This chain's CDR3 is CASSLGGTVVYNEQFF. The CDR3 coding sequence is TGTGCCAGCAGCTTAGGGGGGACTGTCGTTTACAATGAGCAGTTCTTC. Filled out from reference TRBV13 and TRBJ2-1, the complete variable domain reads AAGVIQSPRHLIKEKRETATLKCYPIPRHDTVYWYQQGPGQDPQFLISFYEKMQSDKGSIPDRFSAQQFSDYHSELNMSSLELGDSALYFCASSLGGTVVYNEQFFGPGTRLTVL.

A note on this clonotype: Just one base apart from a much larger clone, this may be a read error. The CDR3 sequence is CSARQGPYNEQFF. CDR3 DNA: TGCAGTGCTAGACAGGGCCCCTACAATGAGCAGTTCTTC. The genes are TRBV20-1 and TRBJ2-1, with a weak D call TRBD1 (5 bases). The CDR3 length is 13 residues. The V gene lost 2 bases and the J gene lost 2 bases, with 7 bases spanning the gap. CDR1 and CDR2 from the germline V gene are DFQATT and SNEGSKA (reference sequence).

The chain joins TRBV27 to TRBJ2-1; 8 bases align to TRBD2. V was pared by 5 bases and J by 3 bases, with 9 bases of the junction left unmatched. From germline, CDR1 is MNHEY and CDR2 SMNVEV (reference sequence). This CDR3 comprises 16 residues. The CDR3 nucleotides read TGTGCCAGCAGTCCGCCCGGGGGGGCTTTCTACAATGAGCAGTTCTTC. Its translation: CASSPPGGAFYNEQFF.

In nucleotides, the CDR3 is TGTGCCACCAGCGGACCGGGATACAGGGATTCACCCCTCCACTTT. Its protein product is CATSGPGYRDSPLHF. This chain uses TRBV15 with TRBJ1-6, with D possibly TRBD1 on 6 matching bases. The CDR3 contains 15 residues. CDR1 is LNHNV, CDR2 YYDKDF, per germline (reference sequence). The ends were cut back, 5 bases at V and 8 bases at J, with 16 bases in the middle.

A few counts support this clonotype. The chain couples TRBV6-4 to TRBJ2-6, with D unclear. Germline V gene sequence: CDR1 MRHNA, CDR2 SNTAGT. CDR3 length equals 16 residues. With 0 bases removed from V and 4 bases from J, the gap between germline ends came to 10 bases. This CDR3 is CASSDSKSTGANVLTF. The CDR3 DNA reads as TGTGCCAGCAGTGACTCGAAAAGCACGGGGGCCAACGTCCTGACTTTC.

This chain joins TRBV27 and TRBJ2-4; TRBD1 or TRBD2 may be the D gene (5 bases each). The J call is in doubt because the DNA end fits TRBJ2-7 better. Germline loops: CDR1 MNHEY, CDR2 SMNVEV (reference sequence). This CDR3 is built from 15 residues. The CDR3 is CASSLSGTEGYEQYF. The CDR3 nucleotides read TGTGCCAGCAGTTTATCAGGAACAGAGGGGTACGAGCAGTACTTC.

This clonotype was seen more than once but under ten times. The CDR3 here is CASSYFGSLQETQYF. The CDR3 DNA is TGTGCCAGCAGTTACTTTGGGTCTTTACAAGAGACCCAGTACTTC. The gene calls are TRBV6-2 or TRBV6-3 and TRBJ2-5; D is unresolved. Germline CDR1 and CDR2: MNHEY and SVGEGT. This CDR3 is 15 amino acids long. Trimming pared 1 base from V and 2 bases from J, leaving 11 bases between.

This clonotype was found many times. This chain links TRBV20-1 with TRBJ2-7, with 9 bases that match TRBD2. The germline CDR1 and CDR2 sequences are DFQATT and SNEGSKA (reference sequence). V shed 2 bases, J shed 3 bases, and the junction held 5 bases outside the gene matches. The CDR3 covers 14 residues. CDR3 in DNA: TGCAGTGCTAGATCCGGGACTAGCCACTACGAGCAGTACTTC. This gives the protein CSARSGTSHYEQYF.

Here the CDR3 DNA reads TGCGCCAGCAGCCAGAGGGGGCCGAACACTGAAGCTTTCTTT. Translation: CASSQRGPNTEAFF. The V gene is TRBV4-1, the J gene TRBJ1-1, with 7 bases that match TRBD1. CDR3 length equals 14 residues. Trimming at V came to 3 bases and at J to 1 base, leaving 2 bases not matched to a gene. CDR1 and CDR2 (germline): MGHRA, YSYEKL.

This clonotype occurred a few times. The chain is built from TRBV7-2 and TRBJ2-1; D assignment may be TRBD1 or TRBD2 (5 bases each). Germline V lookup: CDR1 SGHTA, CDR2 FQGNSA. Trimming left V 10 bases short and J 2 bases short, with 18 bases between. This CDR3 comprises 15 residues. This CDR3 is CATQTGTQAYNEQFF. Written as DNA, the CDR3 is TGTGCCACCCAGACCGGGACCCAGGCCTACAATGAGCAGTTCTTC.

This chain joins TRBV4-2 and TRBJ1-1; D may be TRBD1 (6 bases). CDR1 LGHNA and CDR2 YNFKEQ come from the germline V gene. V lost 8 bases and J lost 3, with 19 bases in between. The CDR3 runs to 15 residues. Written as DNA, the CDR3 is TGTGCCAGCCAAGAAGGGGCAGGGGCGGACACTGAAGCTTTCTTT. Its protein product is CASQEGAGADTEAFF.

The chain is built from TRBV7-9 and TRBJ2-7, with D uncertain. The CDR3 runs 13 residues. The V end was cut by 4 bases, the J end by 0 bases, with 7 bases between. Germline V gene sequence: CDR1 SEHNR, CDR2 FQNEAQ (reference sequence). DNA of the CDR3: TGTGCCAGCAGCTCTTTCCTCTCCTACGAGCAGTACTTC. It translates to CASSSFLSYEQYF.

This chain joins TRBV10-3 and TRBJ2-7; D may correspond to TRBD1 or TRBD2 (5 bases each). V was shortened by 6 bases and J by 2 bases, with 14 bases between the two germline ends. Germline V gene sequence: CDR1 ENHRY, CDR2 SYGVKD. The CDR3 is 14 residues long. CDR3 sequence: CAIRGTSTAYEQYF. The CDR3 region has the DNA TGTGCCATCAGAGGGACCTCCACCGCCTACGAGCAGTACTTC.

V gene TRBV10-3 combines with J gene TRBJ2-3; the D gene is possibly TRBD1 (5 bases). Trimming stripped 11 bases from V and 2 bases from J, with 20 bases between. The CDR3 extends over 15 amino acids. From germline, CDR1 is ENHRY and CDR2 SYGVKD. The CDR3 reads CAASWGPTFTDTQYF. In DNA, the CDR3 is TGTGCCGCATCATGGGGCCCAACCTTCACAGATACGCAGTATTTT.

The count of this clonotype is one. The chain recombines TRBV20-1 with TRBJ2-5; D gene unclear. This CDR3 has 14 residues. Per the germline V gene, CDR1 is DFQATT and CDR2 is SNEGSKA (reference sequence). V was shortened by 0 bases and J by 3 bases, with 11 bases between the two germline ends. The CDR3 DNA follows: TGCAGTGCTAGAGAACCACCTGGGAAAGAGACCCAGTACTTC. Translation gives CSAREPPGKETQYF.

V gene TRBV11-2 combines with J gene TRBJ2-4; 8 bases map to TRBD2. Germline loops: CDR1 SGHAT, CDR2 FQNNGV. CDR3 length: 18 residues. V shed 5 bases and J 0 bases; nucleotides not matched to a gene: 12. CDR3 bases: TGTGCCAGCAGCCCCTACCGGGGGGGCCAGGAAGCCAAAAACATTCAGTACTTC. This codes for CASSPYRGGQEAKNIQYF.

The V call is TRBV12-3 or TRBV12-4, the J call TRBJ2-1; TRBD1 matches at 8 bases. Losses at the gene ends were 0 bases for V and 9 bases for J; bases not matched to a gene: 7. The CDR3 consists of 15 residues. CDR3 sequence (DNA): TGTGCCAGCAGTTTAGCGAGGGCAGGGGGCGTTGAGCAGTTCTTC. Protein: CASSLARAGGVEQFF.

The chain employs TRBV20-1 and TRBJ2-5; 7 positions match TRBD2. The DNA end favors TRBJ2-7, so the J call may be wrong. Germline CDR1 DFQATT, CDR2 SNEGSKA (reference sequence). This CDR3 contains 14 residues. The CDR3 region has the DNA TGCAGTGCAACCTCGGGGGGACCCTCCTACGAGCAGTACTTC. Its protein is CSATSGGPSYEQYF.

The chain joins TRBV13 to TRBJ1-1; the D gene is possibly TRBD1 (5 bases). CDR1 and CDR2 (germline): PRHDT, FYEKMQ (reference sequence). The germline V and J ends were trimmed by 4 bases and 8 bases, with 17 bases remaining between them. This CDR3 spans 14 amino acids. Written as DNA, the CDR3 is TGTGCCAGCAGCTCCTCGGGCTTAGGGGTAGAAGCTTTCTTT. This codes for CASSSSGLGVEAFF.

There are a few counts of this clonotype. V is TRBV27 and J is TRBJ2-5; D possibly uses TRBD1 or TRBD2 (5 bases each). V shed 2 bases and J shed 3 bases, with 16 bases lying between them. There are 16 residues in the CDR3. In germline, CDR1 is MNHEY, CDR2 SMNVEV (reference sequence). As DNA, the CDR3 is TGTGCCAGCAGTTTAGGGGCTAGGGACGGTGAAGAGACCCAGTACTTC. This encodes CASSLGARDGEETQYF.

This clonotype turned up a few times. The CDR3 loop is CASSPRGFTDTQYF. DNA of the CDR3: TGTGCCAGCAGCCCCAGGGGGTTTACAGATACGCAGTATTTT. The chain is built from TRBV7-2 and TRBJ2-3, with TRBD1 identical over 7 bases. The CDR3 runs 14 residues. Germline V gene lookup returns CDR1 SGHTA and CDR2 FQGNSA. V shed 5 bases, J shed 3 bases, and the junction held 5 bases outside the gene matches. The full variable domain, with the rest looked up from reference TRBV7-2 and TRBJ2-3, is GAGVSQSPSNKVTEKGKDVELRCDPISGHTALYWYRQSLGQGLEFLIYFQGNSAPDKSGLPSDRFSAERTGGSVSTLTIQRTQQEDSAVYLCASSPRGFTDTQYFGPGTRLTVL.

The chain carries TRBV5-5 and TRBJ2-1; 10 positions match TRBD1. Germline V gene lookup returns CDR1 SGHKS and CDR2 YYEKEE (reference sequence). The CDR3 loop spans 15 amino acids. Losses at the gene ends were 4 bases for V and 7 bases for J; bases not matched to a gene: 8. This chain's CDR3 is CASSADRGHRNEQFF. In DNA form, the CDR3 reads TGTGCCAGCAGCGCCGACAGGGGGCATCGTAATGAGCAGTTCTTC.

This clonotype was observed a few times. This chain connects TRBV12-3 or TRBV12-4 to TRBJ2-7; 9 bases agree with TRBD2. V lost 10 bases to trimming and J lost 0 bases; unmatched junction nucleotides: 4. CDR3 size: 13 residues. CDR3 loop: CATRTSVSYEQYF. The DNA of the CDR3 is TGTGCCACCAGGACTAGCGTCTCCTACGAGCAGTACTTC.

A few counts support this clonotype. The V and J genes are TRBV28 and TRBJ2-6; TRBD1 aligns across 8 bases. CDR1 and CDR2 (germline): MDHEN, SYDVKM. Unmatched junction bases numbered 5, after V lost 4 bases and J lost 3 bases. The CDR3 sequence is 16 residues long. The CDR3, as DNA: TGTGCCAGCAGTTCGACAGGGGTAGGTGGGGCCAACGTCCTGACTTTC. It encodes CASSSTGVGGANVLTF.